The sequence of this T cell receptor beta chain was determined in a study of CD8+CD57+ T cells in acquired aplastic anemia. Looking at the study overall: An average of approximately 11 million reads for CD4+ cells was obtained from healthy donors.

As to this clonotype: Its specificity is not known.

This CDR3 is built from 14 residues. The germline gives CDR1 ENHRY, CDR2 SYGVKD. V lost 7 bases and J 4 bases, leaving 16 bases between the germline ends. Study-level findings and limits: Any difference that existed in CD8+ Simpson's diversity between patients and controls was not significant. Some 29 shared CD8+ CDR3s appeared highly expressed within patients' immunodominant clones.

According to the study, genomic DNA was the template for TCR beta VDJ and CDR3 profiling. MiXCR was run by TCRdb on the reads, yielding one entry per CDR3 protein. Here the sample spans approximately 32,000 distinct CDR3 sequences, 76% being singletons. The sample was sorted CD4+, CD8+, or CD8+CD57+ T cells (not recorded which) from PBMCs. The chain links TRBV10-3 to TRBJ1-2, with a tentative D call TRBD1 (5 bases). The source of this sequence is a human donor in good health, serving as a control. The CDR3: CAITAGGESYGYTF. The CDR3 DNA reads TGTGCCATCACTGCTGGGGGAGAGAGCTATGGCTACACCTTC.